This T cell receptor beta chain was profiled in a study of cytomegalovirus exposure and HLA in healthy donors. Study-level background: The Caucasian-associated ancestry cluster held roughly 78% of 300 to 450 genotyped donors. Study-wide findings and caveats: CMV serostatus was the sole immune exposure data available. For most TCR beta V segments, an earlier analysis put the productive rate at about 90% or about 30% of the time. Cytomegalovirus status was reportedly diagnosed by the classifier with high sensitivity and specificity.

60 Vbeta and 13 Jbeta primers were used in PCR. The method was immunoSEQ multiplex PCR; TCRdb's version includes in-frame clones alone and lacks a portion of them. The table includes some 170,000 clones, about 80% detected once. V lost 1 base, J lost 5 bases, and 3 bases stayed unmatched. Germline assignment: CDR1 SGHAT and CDR2 FQNNGV. The CDR3 runs 14 residues. As to this clone: Its antigen is still unknown.

This chain connects TRBV11-2 to TRBJ2-7; 9 nucleotides match TRBD1. The sample taken for sequencing was PBMCs. The TCR was taken from a woman in her forties or fifties in good health and CMV-seronegative. The CDR3 is CASSLVDRGHEQYF. The CDR3 DNA sequence: TGTGCCAGCAGCTTAGTGGACAGGGGTCACGAGCAGTACTTC.